One sample yielded the 9 T cell receptor beta chains listed below, sequenced in a study of metastatic and nonmetastatic thyroid tumors. Thyroid surgery was performed in patients who had received no treatment beforehand. TCRdb re-called the PCR reads through MiXCR. The repertoire consists of 23,000 or so clones, with 22% occurring once and the leading ten covering 6% to 9.5%. Sequenced sample: blood. The receptor source for this set is a female donor with papillary thyroid cancer or a benign thyroid nodule (not recorded which). Some clones in this sample may be carry-over from other donors' samples.

This clone was recorded at least ten times. The chain is built from TRBV18 and TRBJ1-2, with unresolved D. Trimming took 3 bases from V and 2 from J, leaving 4 bases between them. The CDR3 is made up of 12 amino acids. Germline lookup yields CDR1 KGHSH and CDR2 LQKENI. In DNA, the CDR3 is TGTGCCAGCTCACCGGGGAACTATGGCTACACCTTC. Its protein product is CASSPGNYGYTF. The complete variable domain, with remaining parts taken from reference TRBV18 and TRBJ1-2, reads NAGVMQNPRHLVRRRGQEARLRCSPMKGHSHVYWYRQLPEEGLKFMVYLQKENIIDESGMPKERFSAEFPKEGPSILRIQQVVRGDSAAYFCASSPGNYGYTFGSGTRLTVV.

The chain joins TRBV11-1 to TRBJ2-3; D possibly corresponds to TRBD2 (5 bases). CDR1 is SGHAT and CDR2 is FQDESV in the germline V gene (reference sequence). Between the trimmed V and J ends, which lost 5 bases and 6 bases, there was a span of 21 bases. The CDR3 totals 16 residues. The CDR3 here is CASSINSVGSGDTQYF. The CDR3 nucleotides read TGTGCCAGCAGCATAAATAGCGTGGGCTCGGGGGATACGCAGTATTTT.

This clone has a handful of counts. This CDR3 is missing its conserved last phenylalanine or tryptophan, likely due to a read error. The chain uses TRBV29-1 and TRBJ2-7; D remains ambiguous. Per germline, CDR1 SQVTM and CDR2 ANQGSEA. Trimming took off 2 bases at V and 4 bases at J, with 6 bases between the two ends. This CDR3 has 11 amino acids. Here the CDR3 DNA reads TGCAGCGTTGAATTCGGATACGAGCAGTACATC. Its protein is CSVEFGYEQYI.

This clone rates as medium-sized. The J gene is TRBJ2-2, the V gene TRBV6-1, with TRBD1 matching 9 bases. With 5 bases clipped from V and 5 bases from J, the junction kept 6 bases outside the gene matches. CDR1 and CDR2 (germline): MNHNS, SASEGT. The CDR3 spans 15 residues. The DNA for the CDR3 is TGTGCCAGCAGTTCAGGGACAGGGAATACCGGGGAGCTGTTTTTT. It specifies CASSSGTGNTGELFF.

This clone was counted many times. V gene TRBV7-9 combines with J gene TRBJ2-7; the D is unclear. This CDR3 is 13 amino acids long. The ends were cut back, 5 bases at V and 4 bases at J, with 12 bases in the middle. The germline V gene encodes CDR1 SEHNR and CDR2 FQNEAQ (reference sequence). CDR3 DNA sequence: TGTGCCAGCAGCCCAATCGACGGATACGAGCAGTACTTC. This gives the protein CASSPIDGYEQYF. The full variable domain, completed using reference TRBV7-9 and TRBJ2-7, is DTGVSQNPRHKITKRGQNVTFRCDPISEHNRLYWYRQTLGQGPEFLTYFQNEAQLEKSRLLSDRFSAERPKGSFSTLEIQRTEQGDSAMYLCASSPIDGYEQYFGPGTRLTVT.

This clone was counted many times. The chain combines TRBV5-6 with TRBJ2-3; 7 nucleotides agree with TRBD2. Germline V lookup: CDR1 SGHDT, CDR2 YYEEEE. This CDR3 is built from 15 residues. Trimming took 4 bases from V and 2 from J; bases not matched to a gene: 7. In DNA, the CDR3 is TGTGCCAGCAGCCCCAGCGGGGACCTCACAGATACGCAGTATTTT. As protein: CASSPSGDLTDTQYF. Looking up the rest from reference TRBV5-6 and TRBJ2-3 gives the full variable domain: DAGVTQSPTHLIKTRGQQVTLRCSPKSGHDTVSWYQQALGQGPQFIFQYYEEEERQRGNFPDRFSGHQFPNYSSELNVNALLLGDSALYLCASSPSGDLTDTQYFGPGTRLTVL.

A note on this clone: Germline is not matched at one junction end, which may reflect a read error. The chain uses TRBV19 and TRBJ1-1, with D possibly being TRBD1 (5 bases). From germline, CDR1 is LNHDA and CDR2 SQIVND (reference sequence). The CDR3 is 14 residues long. CDR3 region: CASTLIREGTEALF. As DNA, the CDR3 is TGTGCCAGCACGTTAATCCGGGAGGGGACTGAAGCTTTATTT.

This clone was counted many times. V is TRBV7-2 and J is TRBJ2-1; 9 bases match TRBD1. Germline V lookup: CDR1 SGHTA, CDR2 FQGNSA. The CDR3 totals 14 residues. With V trimmed by 4 bases and J by 9 bases, 7 bases remained unmatched. This CDR3 is CASSSTGGGGEQFF. The DNA for the CDR3 is TGTGCCAGCAGCTCCACAGGGGGCGGGGGTGAGCAGTTCTTC.

The chain joins TRBV5-5 to TRBJ2-7; 8 bases map to TRBD2. Germline CDR1 SGHKS, CDR2 YYEKEE (reference sequence). The CDR3 is 15 residues long. V lost 0 bases, J lost 4 bases, and 6 bases stayed unmatched. The chain's CDR3 is CASSLAASGLYEQYF. For the CDR3, the DNA is TGTGCCAGCAGCTTGGCGGCTAGCGGGTTATACGAGCAGTACTTC.